Sequencing of this T cell receptor beta chain was carried out in a study of T cells after yellow fever vaccination (dated by TCRdb to the late 2010s). As for the study more broadly: Libraries from fractions with low cell numbers were prepared with the SMART-Seq v4 Ultra Low Input RNA kit. Bulk TCR alpha and beta repertoires were sequenced longitudinally to track T-cell clones before and after primary and booster YFV17D yellow fever vaccination. Two healthy male donors, one aged 18 to 29 and one aged 30 to 40 years, made up the cohort. Bulk PBMC replicates and cell subsets were isolated from blood drawn at multiple timepoints before and after both primary and secondary immunization.

Synthesis of TCR cDNA relied on 5'RACE template switching, a step that introduced a universal primer site along with unique molecular identifiers. Priming of cDNA synthesis was performed from both the TCR alpha and TCR beta constant segments. Libraries were amplified in two PCR steps, with sample barcodes and sequencing adapters added in the second step. Sequencing of libraries was performed on Illumina HiSeq 2500 (2x100 bp) or NovaSeq (2x150 bp). In the source study's methods: Reads were demultiplexed and collapsed into UMI consensus sequences with MIGEC, and V(D)J alignment was performed with MiXCR. Clonotypes responding to the vaccine were identified with edgeR on replicate PBMC samples, with the criteria of FDR below 0.01 and a log2 fold change above 5 up to day 15. Each bulk clonotype received a CD4 or CD8 identity based on whether the sequenced CD4 or CD8 repertoire contained that clonotype at higher abundance. TCRdb cleaned the public reads at Q25 with fastp, built clones with MiXCR and kept in-frame beta chains. For every CDR3 protein sequence, its rows merge into one entry that carries the most common genes and DNA. Clone size and V and J calls follow TCRdb, not the original study. Present in this sample are 500,000 to 550,000 distinct CDR3 sequences, roughly 22% of which were seen just once. The ten biggest clones cover roughly a sixth of the sample.

The germline V gene provides CDR1 MGHDK and CDR2 SYGVNS. V is cut by 0 bases and J by 8 bases, and the space between the germline ends is 11 bases. The CDR3 sequence holds 14 residues, the cysteine and phenylalanine included. Only the CDR3 portion is preserved as DNA: 42 bases, with reading frame beginning at the first base. This specimen's treatment or condition label, per the study, means: live attenuated yellow fever vaccine strain. Two biological replicates of bulk PBMCs were collected at each blood-draw timepoint. A standard Ficoll-Paque protocol was used to isolate PBMCs from peripheral blood. TriZol was used to extract RNA from bulk PBMCs, from CD4 and CD8 fractions, and from dextramer-positive and dextramer-negative fractions. About this clonotype itself: The target of this receptor is not known. Per-nucleotide qualities are absent, and no much larger clonotype sits a single base away.

Results and caveats for the whole study, not just this receptor: A small share of clonotypes occurred in both CD4 and CD8 compartments, likely arising from convergent recombination. After the booster, most clones that had expanded after primary vaccination were detected again (around 97% of CD4 and around nine tenths of CD8), suggesting broad maintenance of memory. Compared with the primary T-cell response, the secondary T-cell response was weaker but faster, peaking on day 5 rather than day 15. Only a couple of donors were included in the study, so the extent to which the findings can be generalized is limited. FACS-sorted repertoires could contain abundant contaminating clonotypes from the bulk population, so computational filtering was required.

The TCR was taken from a young man who received the YFV17D yellow fever vaccine. The sequencing here drew on PBMCs, taken roughly 20 days after the first yellow fever vaccination. Recombination linked TRBV25-1 to TRBJ1-5, with the D gene not confidently named. Read as DNA, the sequence is TGTGCCAGCAGTGAATACGGGAAATCAGAGCCCCAGCATTTT. Its translation is CASSEYGKSEPQHF. Where the CDR3 stops, the reference TRBV25-1 and TRBJ1-5 genes take over; the full variable domain is EADIYQTPRYLVIGTGKKITLECSQTMGHDKMYWYQQDPGMELHLIHYSYGVNSTEKGDLSSESTVSRIRTEHFPLTLESARPSHTSQYLCASSEYGKSEPQHFGDGTRLSIL.